The T cell receptor beta chain described here comes from a study of blood T cell repertoires in COVID-19. Germline trimming cut 4 bases from V and 5 bases from J; bases unmatched to any gene: 6. Germline CDR1 is SGHRS and CDR2 is YFSETQ. The CDR3 contains 14 residues. Data came from immunoSEQ multiplex PCR; TCRdb stores just in-frame clones and leaves some out. The data contain fewer than 350,000 clones, 70% to 90% of them singletons. A remark on this clone: Other nucleotide sequences in the sample specify the same CDR3.

The specimen was peripheral blood. This receptor was identified in a woman aged 50 to 60 with active or convalescent COVID-19. The chain recombines TRBV5-1 with TRBJ1-1; TRBD1 matches 9 bases. As DNA, the CDR3 is TGCGCCAGCAGCCTTGGACAGGGGAAGACTGAAGCTTTCTTT. It specifies CASSLGQGKTEAFF.